Shown below are 27 T cell receptor beta chains from a single sample sequenced in a study of a mutant IDH1 vaccine in newly diagnosed glioma. Time point noted: baseline, week 1 (first vaccination visit). The sample's treatment: pre-vaccination baseline after standard-of-care therapy. Sequencing was performed with immunoSEQ multiplex PCR; in TCRdb, only in-frame clones are kept and a portion is missing. This sample has roughly 70,000 clones, with 65% to 90% found just once. This specimen consisted of PBMCs, obtained from a glioma patient treated with radiotherapy, temozolomide or both. These receptors were collected from a man between 25 and 39 years old with glioma.

The chain couples TRBV6-6 to TRBJ1-4; TRBD1 aligns across 7 bases. Germline trimming cut 0 bases from V and 4 bases from J; bases unmatched to any gene: 2. The germline V gene encodes CDR1 MNHNY and CDR2 SVGAGI (reference sequence). The CDR3 totals 15 residues. The CDR3 DNA is TGTGCCAGCAGTTACTCGGGACAGTATAATGAAAAACTGTTTTTT. It specifies CASSYSGQYNEKLFF.

This clone was observed once. This sequence joins TRBV7-9 and TRBJ1-3; 7 nucleotides align to TRBD1. The germline V gene encodes CDR1 SEHNR and CDR2 FQNEAQ (reference sequence). The CDR3 spans 15 residues. V lost 1 base and J lost 1; bases outside the gene matches: 1. DNA for the CDR3: TGTGCCAGCAGCTTAGGACAGGGATCTGGAAACACCATATATTTT. Its translation: CASSLGQGSGNTIYF.

This chain links TRBV6-1 with TRBJ1-2, with D perhaps TRBD1 (6 bases). Germline CDR1 MNHNS, CDR2 SASEGT. The CDR3 runs to 13 residues. V was cut by 6 bases and J by 8 bases, with 16 bases left in between. This CDR3 reads CASRLTGTRGYTF. The CDR3, as DNA: TGTGCCAGCAGACTAACAGGGACTCGCGGCTACACCTTC.

The chain joins TRBV4-1 to TRBJ2-5; 7 bases fit TRBD2. The CDR3 contains 14 residues. CDR1 is MGHRA, CDR2 YSYEKL, per germline. V lost 2 bases to trimming and J lost 7 bases; unmatched junction nucleotides: 7. The CDR3 protein is CASSQKGLEGTQYF. CDR3 nucleotide sequence: TGCGCCAGCAGCCAAAAAGGACTAGAAGGGACCCAGTACTTC.

V is TRBV5-4 and J is TRBJ2-5; TRBD1 agrees at 7 bases. The ends lost 4 bases at V and 5 bases at J; junction bases unmatched: 14. Per germline, CDR1 SGHNT and CDR2 YYREEE (reference sequence). CDR3 size: 16 residues. The DNA for the CDR3 is TGTGCCAGCAGCCCCATTGCTTTAGGGGGCATGGAGACCCAGTACTTC. The encoded protein is CASSPIALGGMETQYF.

The V and J genes are TRBV7-9 and TRBJ2-1; no clear D. The germline V and J ends were trimmed by 5 bases and 10 bases, with 6 bases remaining between them. CDR3 length equals 10 residues. Germline values: CDR1 SEHNR, CDR2 FQNEAQ (reference sequence). The CDR3 protein is CASSLTEQFF. CDR3 in DNA: TGTGCCAGCAGCCTGACAGAGCAGTTCTTC.

J is TRBJ1-1 and V is TRBV10-3; possible D gene TRBD1, 5 bases. Trimming removed 4 bases at V and 1 base at J, with 13 bases between. CDR3 length: 15 amino acids. CDR1 is ENHRY, CDR2 SYGVKD, per germline. This CDR3 reads CAISAVRASNTEAFF. The CDR3 DNA follows: TGTGCCATCAGTGCGGTCAGGGCCTCGAACACTGAAGCTTTCTTT.

The chain joins TRBV27 to TRBJ1-2; D remains ambiguous. The ends were cut back, 2 bases at V and 6 bases at J, with 13 bases in the middle. This CDR3 has 14 residues. From germline, CDR1 is MNHEY and CDR2 SMNVEV (reference sequence). This chain's CDR3 is CASSLVGGSDGYTF. The CDR3, as DNA: TGTGCCAGCAGTTTAGTGGGCGGGTCTGATGGCTACACCTTC.

This rearrangement joins TRBV13 to TRBJ1-5; the D is unclear. V lost 0 bases and J 3 bases, leaving 9 bases between the germline ends. Germline lookup yields CDR1 PRHDT and CDR2 FYEKMQ (reference sequence). This CDR3 comprises 15 residues. The CDR3 here is CASSLGRVNNQPQHF. The CDR3 DNA sequence: TGTGCCAGCAGCTTAGGGAGGGTAAACAATCAGCCCCAGCATTTT.

This clone was detected a few times. The chain employs TRBV5-1 and TRBJ1-1, with D possibly TRBD1 on 5 matching bases. CDR1 and CDR2 from the germline V gene are SGHRS and YFSETQ. V lost 4 bases and J 2 bases, leaving 12 bases between the germline ends. The CDR3 loop spans 14 amino acids. The CDR3: CASSPRGGNTEAFF. The CDR3 nucleotides are TGCGCCAGCAGCCCCCGGGGCGGAAACACTGAAGCTTTCTTT.

The CDR3 spells CASSVPLGIQYF. The CDR3 DNA is TGTGCCAGCAGCGTGCCCTTGGGGATTCAGTACTTC. V gene TRBV5-5 combines with J gene TRBJ2-4; D remains ambiguous. Germline CDR1 reads SGHKS; CDR2 reads YYEKEE (reference sequence). This CDR3 has 12 amino acids. V gave up 4 bases and J gave up 10 bases, with 12 bases separating them.

This clone was detected once. The gene calls are TRBV5-5 and TRBJ1-1; D ambiguous. The germline gives CDR1 SGHKS, CDR2 YYEKEE (reference sequence). Trimming cost V 0 bases and J 1 base, with 7 bases left between them. This CDR3 region has 14 residues. CDR3 in DNA: TGTGCCAGCAGCTTGGTGAGGGAGAACACTGAAGCTTTCTTT. It encodes CASSLVRENTEAFF.

This rearrangement joins TRBV18 to TRBJ1-1, with TRBD1 matching over 7 bases. In germline, CDR1 is KGHSH, CDR2 LQKENI. The V segment lost 5 bases and the J segment 0 bases; nucleotides outside the gene matches: 9. The CDR3 is 16 amino acids. CDR3 loop: CASSEQGTRMNTEAFF. The CDR3 bases are TGTGCCAGCTCAGAACAGGGGACCAGAATGAACACTGAAGCTTTCTTT.

This clone was seen only once. The V and J genes are TRBV2 and TRBJ1-4; D is unclear. Between the trimmed V and J ends, which lost 5 bases and 8 bases, there was a span of 15 bases. Germline V gives CDR1 SNHLY, CDR2 FYNNEI. The CDR3 sequence is 14 residues long. The CDR3 spells CASSPRTPREKLFF. CDR3 nucleotides: TGTGCCAGCAGTCCCCGCACACCGCGCGAAAAACTGTTTTTT. Filled out from reference TRBV2 and TRBJ1-4, the complete variable domain reads EPEVTQTPSHQVTQMGQEVILRCVPISNHLYFYWYRQILGQKVEFLVSFYNNEISEKSEIFDDQFSVERPDGSNFTLKIRSTKLEDSAMYFCASSPRTPREKLFFGSGTQLSVL.

This clone was observed a handful of times. The rearrangement uses TRBV6-1 and TRBJ1-2; a weak D match, TRBD1 (6 bases). This CDR3 is 13 amino acids long. Trimming removed 7 bases at V and 8 bases at J, with 17 bases between. Germline V gene lookup returns CDR1 MNHNS and CDR2 SASEGT. As DNA, the CDR3 is TGTGCCAGCAAATTTCCACAGGGAGAAGGCTACACCTTC. Protein: CASKFPQGEGYTF.

The J gene is TRBJ2-7, the V gene TRBV27; TRBD1 might be the D (5 bases). The length of the CDR3 is 16 residues. With 6 bases removed from V and 3 bases from J, the gap between germline ends came to 21 bases. Germline-derived CDR1 and CDR2 are MNHEY and SMNVEV (reference sequence). CDR3 sequence: CASRRSAQVPFYEQYF. DNA of the CDR3: TGTGCCAGCAGAAGATCCGCACAGGTTCCGTTCTACGAGCAGTACTTC.

The CDR3 DNA reads as TGTGCCAGCAGCCCGGGGATGAACACTGAAGCTTTCTTT. This codes for CASSPGMNTEAFF. The rearrangement uses TRBV7-7 and TRBJ1-1; D ambiguous. The CDR3 runs to 13 residues. V was cut by 5 bases and J by 0 bases, with 7 bases left in between. CDR1 SSHAT and CDR2 FNYEAQ come from the germline V gene (reference sequence).

The chain recombines TRBV23-1 with TRBJ1-4; D may be TRBD1 (6 bases). TRBV23-1 is noted as an ORF with a role that remains uncertain. Trimming left V 2 bases short and J 7 bases short, with 17 bases between. The length of the CDR3 is 16 residues. In DNA form, the CDR3 reads TGCGCCAGCAGTCAACCCGGGACAATTCGAGGTGAAAAACTGTTTTTT. It translates to CASSQPGTIRGEKLFF.

The genes are TRBV5-1 and TRBJ1-1; the match to TRBD1 covers 11 bases. Germline trimming cut 2 bases from V and 6 bases from J; bases unmatched to any gene: 6. Germline V lookup: CDR1 SGHRS, CDR2 YFSETQ. The CDR3 spans 15 residues. CDR3 region: CASSFWDRGVAEAFF. For the CDR3, the DNA is TGCGCCAGCAGCTTCTGGGACAGGGGGGTTGCTGAAGCTTTCTTT.

This clone was recorded only once. The rearrangement joins TRBV25-1 to TRBJ2-5; either TRBD1 or TRBD2 may supply D (5 bases each). The germline V and J ends were trimmed by 5 bases and 3 bases, with 10 bases remaining between them. Germline V gene data show CDR1 as MGHDK and CDR2 as SYGVNS. The CDR3 runs to 13 residues. CDR3 in DNA: TGTGCCAGCAGTACGGGGACGGAAGAGACCCAGTACTTC. The encoded protein is CASSTGTEETQYF.

The genes are TRBV5-8 and TRBJ2-3; D unresolved. The V gene's germline CDR1 is SGHTS and CDR2 YDEGEE. The CDR3 spans 20 residues. Trimming pared 0 bases from V and 1 base from J, leaving 24 bases between. The CDR3 coding sequence is TGTGCCAGCAGCTTGGCCCGGGCCCCGCTAAACGAACTTGGCACAGATACGCAGTATTTT. The encoded protein is CASSLARAPLNELGTDTQYF. Based on the CDR3 plus reference TRBV5-8 and TRBJ2-3, the full variable domain is EAGVTQSPTHLIKTRGQQATLRCSPISGHTSVYWYQQALGLGLQFLLWYDEGEERNRGNFPPRFSGRQFPNYSSELNVNALELEDSALYLCASSLARAPLNELGTDTQYFGPGTRLTVL.

CDR3: CASSWGDRLMNTEAFF. The CDR3 bases are TGCGCCAGCAGCTGGGGGGACAGACTTATGAACACTGAAGCTTTCTTT. The gene calls are TRBV5-1 and TRBJ1-1; TRBD1 aligns across 7 bases. The CDR3 sequence is 16 residues long. In germline, CDR1 is SGHRS, CDR2 YFSETQ. The V and J ends lost 3 bases and 0 bases, in that order; junction bases with no gene match: 8.

The chain uses TRBV6-1 and TRBJ1-3; 7 positions agree with TRBD1. Germline assignment: CDR1 MNHNS and CDR2 SASEGT. The V segment lost 10 bases and the J segment 3 bases; nucleotides outside the gene matches: 9. The CDR3 contains 14 residues. The CDR3 nucleotides read TGTGCCATTTCCCCAGGGGGAGTTGGAAACACCATATATTTT. Its translation: CAISPGGVGNTIYF.

The chain is built from TRBV5-1 and TRBJ1-2; tentative D call: TRBD1 (6 bases). Germline lookup yields CDR1 SGHRS and CDR2 YFSETQ. V was trimmed by 5 bases and J by 7 bases, leaving 24 bases between them. The CDR3 spans 16 residues. CDR3 nucleotides: TGCGCCAGCAGTCCCGCCTCGACCGAGCTAGGGGGTGGCTACACCTTC. It yields the protein CASSPASTELGGGYTF.

The gene calls are TRBV5-6 and TRBJ2-1; 8 nucleotides match TRBD1. The CDR3 totals 17 residues. Germline CDR1 reads SGHDT; CDR2 reads YYEEEE. Trimming removed 4 bases from V and 4 bases from J; junction bases left unmatched: 13. CDR3 protein: CASSGWTGRIRYNEQFF. CDR3 DNA: TGTGCCAGCAGCGGGTGGACAGGGAGGATACGTTACAATGAGCAGTTCTTC. Drawing the rest from reference TRBV5-6 and TRBJ2-1, the complete variable domain is DAGVTQSPTHLIKTRGQQVTLRCSPKSGHDTVSWYQQALGQGPQFIFQYYEEEERQRGNFPDRFSGHQFPNYSSELNVNALLLGDSALYLCASSGWTGRIRYNEQFFGPGTRLTVL.

The chain joins TRBV27 to TRBJ2-7; the D is unclear. Germline CDR1 MNHEY, CDR2 SMNVEV (reference sequence). The CDR3 is 13 residues long. V dropped 6 bases and J dropped 3 bases, with 12 bases sitting between them. The CDR3 DNA follows: TGTGCCAGCAGCCCTGTTGGCGGCTACGAGCAGTACTTC. Its translation: CASSPVGGYEQYF.

This sequence joins TRBV2 and TRBJ2-3, with D uncertain. The CDR3 sequence is 13 residues long. V was trimmed by 3 bases and J by 4 bases, leaving 8 bases between them. CDR1 is SNHLY, CDR2 FYNNEI, per germline. The DNA of the CDR3 is TGTGCCAGCAGTGATGTTTACGCAGATACGCAGTATTTT. This sequence encodes CASSDVYADTQYF.